This entry describes one T cell receptor beta chain. Other DNA sequences in this specimen translate into the identical CDR3. These data come from a study of blood T cell repertoires in COVID-19. Turning to the study itself: The study drew acute and convalescent COVID-19 samples from the United States, Italy and Spain. In each case, the material was cDNA or gDNA derived from T cells, B-cell-depleted T cells, or PBMCs.

In the authors' methods: Amplification of reference gene primers provided the estimated nucleated cell counts. The method was immunoSEQ multiplex PCR; TCRdb's version includes in-frame clones alone and lacks a portion of them. The V and J calls and the clone size are those of that table, but D and trimming were determined from the DNA. The data show 80,000 or so clones, roughly 90% seen once. V lost 0 bases to trimming and J lost 5 bases, with 12 bases between them. Germline CDR1 and CDR2: SGDLS and YYNGEE. The length of the CDR3 is 14 residues. The sequenced sample consisted of peripheral blood. This TCR came from a man aged 50 to 59 with acute or convalescent COVID-19. The gene calls are TRBV9 and TRBJ2-7, with D tentatively TRBD2 (6 bases). In DNA, the CDR3 is TGTGCCAGCAGCGTAGGCGGGACCGGCAACGAGCAGTACTTC. This encodes CASSVGGTGNEQYF. The variable domain in full, with the rest retrieved from reference TRBV9 and TRBJ2-7, is DSGVTQTPKHLITATGQRVTLRCSPRSGDLSVYWYQQSLDQGLQFLIQYYNGEERAKGNILERFSAQQFPDLHSELNLSSLELGDSALYFCASSVGGTGNEQYFGPGTRLTVT.